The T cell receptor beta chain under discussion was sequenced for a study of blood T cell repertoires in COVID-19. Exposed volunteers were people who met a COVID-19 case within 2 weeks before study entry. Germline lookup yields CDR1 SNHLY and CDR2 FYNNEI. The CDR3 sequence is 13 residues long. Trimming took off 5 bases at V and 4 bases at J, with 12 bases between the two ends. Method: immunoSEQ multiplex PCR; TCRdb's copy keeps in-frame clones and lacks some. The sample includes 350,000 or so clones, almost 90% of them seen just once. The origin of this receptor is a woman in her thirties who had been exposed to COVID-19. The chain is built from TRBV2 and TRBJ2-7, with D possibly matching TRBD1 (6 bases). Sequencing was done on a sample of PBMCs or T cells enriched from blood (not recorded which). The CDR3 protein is CASSFAGVYEQYF. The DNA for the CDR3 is TGTGCCAGCAGTTTCGCAGGGGTTTACGAGCAGTACTTC.